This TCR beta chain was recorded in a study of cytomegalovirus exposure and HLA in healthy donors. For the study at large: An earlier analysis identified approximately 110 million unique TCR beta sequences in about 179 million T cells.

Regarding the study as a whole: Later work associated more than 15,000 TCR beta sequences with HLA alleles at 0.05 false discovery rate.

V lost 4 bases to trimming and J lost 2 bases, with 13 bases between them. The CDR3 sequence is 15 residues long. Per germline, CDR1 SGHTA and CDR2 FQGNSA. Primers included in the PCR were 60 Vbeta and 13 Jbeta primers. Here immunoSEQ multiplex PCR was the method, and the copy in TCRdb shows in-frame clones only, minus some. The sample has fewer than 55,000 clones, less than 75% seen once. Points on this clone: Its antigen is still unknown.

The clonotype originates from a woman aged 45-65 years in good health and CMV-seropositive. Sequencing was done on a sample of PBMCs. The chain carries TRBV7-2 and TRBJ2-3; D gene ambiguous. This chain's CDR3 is CASSYEASHTDTQYF. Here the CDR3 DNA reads TGTGCCAGCAGCTATGAGGCTAGTCACACAGATACGCAGTATTTT.